The rows below give T cell receptor beta chains drawn from one sample of a study of CD8+ T cells in alopecia areata. The data were produced by immunoSEQ multiplex PCR, yet TCRdb's version contains in-frame clones alone and is incomplete. The sample has about 250,000 clones, roughly two thirds seen once. Here the sequenced sample was CD4+ T cells sorted from blood, taken at week 0. These receptor sequences come from a human donor with alopecia areata. Both conserved end residues are part of each CDR3. The D gene is left open where the match is weak.

cdr3_aa v_call d_call j_call
CASSLALGLAGGWSTDTQYF TRBV7-8 TRBD2 TRBJ2-3
CASSLYSVSTDTQYF TRBV27 NA TRBJ2-3
CASSSGRETQYF TRBV7-9 NA TRBJ2-5
CASSSIQAQETQYF TRBV9 NA TRBJ2-5
CASSGGTEAFF TRBV2 NA TRBJ1-1
CAWSVAPNQPQHF TRBV30 NA TRBJ1-5
CASSLYQGAYEQYF TRBV7-6 NA TRBJ2-7
CAWTQPGATEAFF TRBV30 NA TRBJ1-1
CASSPAGTRYNEQFF TRBV18 TRBD2 TRBJ2-1
CASSYSGTGELFF TRBV10-3 NA TRBJ2-2
CASGGLQGDEQYF TRBV2 NA TRBJ2-7
CASKRQGPSDEQFF TRBV5-1 NA TRBJ2-1
CASSRTRSGANVLTF TRBV2 NA TRBJ2-6
CASSPQLAGGIGDTQYF TRBV5-1 TRBD2 TRBJ2-3
CSARVYNEQFF TRBV20-1 NA TRBJ2-1
CAISAGTNYGYTF TRBV10-3 NA TRBJ1-2
CAWTKSEQPYYEQYF TRBV30 NA TRBJ2-7
CASSLAPLQGSLYEQYF TRBV5-1 NA TRBJ2-7
CAWSKYQGGGQPQHF TRBV30 TRBD1 TRBJ1-5
CASSLRGENTEAFF TRBV27 NA TRBJ1-1
CASSPKSGIEQYF TRBV18 NA TRBJ2-7
CASSYQSGNTIYF TRBV11-3 NA TRBJ1-3
CSARDSSGANVLTF TRBV29-1 TRBD1 TRBJ2-6
CASSQPSGTGREKLFF TRBV4-1 TRBD1 TRBJ1-4
CASRPTGVFGNTIYF TRBV27 TRBD1 TRBJ1-3
CASSPPAYEQYF TRBV5-1 NA TRBJ2-7
CASSLREYQETQYF TRBV7-9 NA TRBJ2-5
CASSLVQGQSEAFF TRBV5-1 NA TRBJ1-1
CSVVIAGYEQYF TRBV29-1 NA TRBJ2-7
CASSSGQGVKPQHF TRBV6-6 TRBD1 TRBJ1-5
CASSPPDRVLDTQYF TRBV18 NA TRBJ2-3
CASSLPISGNQETQYF TRBV6-5 TRBD2 TRBJ2-5
CSVTLGDRGDEQYF TRBV29-1 TRBD1 TRBJ2-7
CASSLTDRQGTQYF TRBV5-4 NA TRBJ2-5
CASSERDEQYF TRBV25-1 NA TRBJ2-7
CSVRIRQGVNTEAFF TRBV29-1 TRBD1 TRBJ1-1
CASSEASADTDTQYF TRBV2 NA TRBJ2-3
CSVVSGSDEQYF TRBV29-1 NA TRBJ2-7
CSALKGEKQYF TRBV20-1 NA TRBJ2-7
CASRQGRGSYEQYF TRBV2 TRBD1 TRBJ2-7
CASSQGPGSIAGELFF TRBV4-1 NA TRBJ2-2
CASSLVSGANTGELFF TRBV5-1 NA TRBJ2-2
CASSQARSGRSYNEQFF TRBV4-1 NA TRBJ2-1
CSVEGGGETQYF TRBV29-1 NA TRBJ2-5
CASRSSGTTYEQYF TRBV7-9 TRBD2 TRBJ2-7
CASRTDRAGELFF TRBV2 TRBD1 TRBJ2-2
CASNDVIGGSGYTF TRBV25-1 NA TRBJ1-2
CSVGPRETQYF TRBV29-1 NA TRBJ2-5
CASIPSGTGTYEQYF TRBV6-6 TRBD1 TRBJ2-7
CASSITGDNTEAFF TRBV2 TRBD1 TRBJ1-1
CATSKGDHRDTEAFF TRBV15 NA TRBJ1-1
CASSQDRGRAHYEQYF TRBV4-1 NA TRBJ2-7
CSVFLGNHGADTQYF TRBV29-1 NA TRBJ2-3
CASSPGRQAHYGYTF TRBV5-6 NA TRBJ1-2